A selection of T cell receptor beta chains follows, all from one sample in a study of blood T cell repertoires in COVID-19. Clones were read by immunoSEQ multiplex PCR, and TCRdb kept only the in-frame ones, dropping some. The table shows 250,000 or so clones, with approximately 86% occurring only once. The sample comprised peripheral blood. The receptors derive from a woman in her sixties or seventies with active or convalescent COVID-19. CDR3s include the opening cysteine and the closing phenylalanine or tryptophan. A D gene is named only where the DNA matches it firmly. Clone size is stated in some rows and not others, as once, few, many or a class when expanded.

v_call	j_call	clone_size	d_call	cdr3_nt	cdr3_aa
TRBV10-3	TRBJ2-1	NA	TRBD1	TGTGCCATCAGTAACCCGGGACAGGGAAGCAATGAGCAGTTCTTC	CAISNPGQGSNEQFF
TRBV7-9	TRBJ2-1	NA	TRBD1	TGTGCCAGCCACGCAGGGGGCCGCTACAATGAGCAGTTCTTC	CASHAGGRYNEQFF
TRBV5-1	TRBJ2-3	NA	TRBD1	TGCGCCAGCAGCCCGGGACAGGGAATGACAGATACGCAGTATTTT	CASSPGQGMTDTQYF
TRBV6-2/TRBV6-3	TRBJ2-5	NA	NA	TGTGCCAGCAGCCCTTCCTACAGGGTAGGAGAGACCCAGTACTTC	CASSPSYRVGETQYF
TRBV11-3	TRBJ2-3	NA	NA	TGTGCCAGCAGCTTAGGTAGCGCGAACGGGGATACGCAGTATTTT	CASSLGSANGDTQYF
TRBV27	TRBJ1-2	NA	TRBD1	TGTGCCAGCAGTTCGCGGCAGGGGGCATATGGCTACACCTTC	CASSSRQGAYGYTF
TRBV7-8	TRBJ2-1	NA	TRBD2	TGTGCCAGCAGCTTACTAAGCGGGGGTGGGAATGAGCAGTTCTTC	CASSLLSGGGNEQFF
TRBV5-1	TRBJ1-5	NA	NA	TGCGCCAGCAGCACCTGGGGGCAGATATTATGTCAGCCCCAGCATTTT	CASSTWGQILCQPQHF
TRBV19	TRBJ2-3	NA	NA	TGTGCCAGTAGTATTGGGCCTACCCGACTAAGGGATACGCAGTATTTT	CASSIGPTRLRDTQYF
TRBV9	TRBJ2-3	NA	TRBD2	TGTGCCAGCAGCCTCAAGGCGGGAGCGGGAGATACGCAGTATTTT	CASSLKAGAGDTQYF
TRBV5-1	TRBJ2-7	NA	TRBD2	TGCGCCAGCAGCCCCCAGCCTAGCGGGAGAAGCTACGAGCAGTACTTC	CASSPQPSGRSYEQYF
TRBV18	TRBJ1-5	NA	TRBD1	TGTGCCAGCTCACCAGGGACAGGGGATTATAGCAATCAGCCCCAGCATTTT	CASSPGTGDYSNQPQHF
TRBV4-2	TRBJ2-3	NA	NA	TGTGCCAGCAGTGTAGCCACCACAGATACGCAGTATTTT	CASSVATTDTQYF
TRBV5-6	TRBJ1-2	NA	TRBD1	TGTGCCAGCAGCTTGGGAGACAGGGGGGGATTCTCCTATGGCTACACCTTC	CASSLGDRGGFSYGYTF
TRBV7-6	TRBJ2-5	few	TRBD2	TGTGCCAGCACCTCTAGAACGGGGGGGGACGAAGAGACCCAGTACTTC	CASTSRTGGDEETQYF
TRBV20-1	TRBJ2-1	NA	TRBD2	TGCAGTGCTAGTAGTGTGGCTAGCGGACCTTCCTACAATGAGCAGTTCTTC	CSASSVASGPSYNEQFF
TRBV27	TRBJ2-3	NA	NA	TGTGCCAGCAGTTTTCGGCGGGGTCGCACAGATACGCAGTATTTT	CASSFRRGRTDTQYF
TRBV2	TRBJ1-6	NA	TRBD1	TGTGCCAGCAGTCCGGACAGGGGGCGTACCCCACCCCTCCACTTT	CASSPDRGRTPPLHF
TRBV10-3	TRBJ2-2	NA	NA	TGTGCCATCAGTGAGTCGTTCGAGACCGGGGAGCTGTTTTTT	CAISESFETGELFF
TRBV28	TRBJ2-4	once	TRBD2	TGTGCCAGCAGTTTGGGCGGGGGGACCAAAAACATTCAGTACTTC	CASSLGGGTKNIQYF
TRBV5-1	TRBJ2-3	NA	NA	TGCGCCAGCATGGTAGCGGAACCAATCACAGATACGCAGTATTTT	CASMVAEPITDTQYF
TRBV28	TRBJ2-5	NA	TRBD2	TGTGCCAGCAGTTTGACTAGCACCCAAGAGACCCAGTACTTC	CASSLTSTQETQYF
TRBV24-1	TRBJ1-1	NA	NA	TGTGCCACCAGTGATGGTAGAGGCCCTGCGAACACTGAAGCTTTCTTT	CATSDGRGPANTEAFF
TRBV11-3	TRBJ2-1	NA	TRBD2	TGTGCCAGCAGCTTAGCTAGCGGGAGAAGGAATGAGCAGTTCTTC	CASSLASGRRNEQFF
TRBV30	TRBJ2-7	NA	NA	TGTGCCTGGGGGGCGGGGTCCTACGAGCAGTACTTC	CAWGAGSYEQYF
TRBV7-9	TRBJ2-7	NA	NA	TGTGCCAGCAGCCAGATCTACGAGCAGTACTTC	CASSQIYEQYF
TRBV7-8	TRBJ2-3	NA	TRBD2	TGTGCCAGCAGCCCCGGGACTAGCGGGAGCAGGACAGATACGCAGTATTTT	CASSPGTSGSRTDTQYF
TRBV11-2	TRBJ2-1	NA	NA	TGTGCCAGCAGCTTACTTATCGGGGGTCCTTGGTATGAGCAGTTCTTC	CASSLLIGGPWYEQFF
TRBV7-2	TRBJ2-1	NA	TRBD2	TGTGCCAGCAGCCCCCGGGGCGGGGGGCGGGAGCAGTTCTTC	CASSPRGGGREQFF
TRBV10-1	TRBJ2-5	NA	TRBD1	TGCGCCAGCAGTGAGTCTGTGGACCCACAGGGGCAACGGACCCAGTACTTC	CASSESVDPQGQRTQYF
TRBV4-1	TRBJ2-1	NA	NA	TGCGCCAGCAGACAACTTGCGGGTGAGCAGTTCTTC	CASRQLAGEQFF
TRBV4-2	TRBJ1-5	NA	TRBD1	TGTGCCAGCAGCCCAGGAGGGACAGGGTGGGGTTTGGGCAATCAGCCCCAGCATTTT	CASSPGGTGWGLGNQPQHF
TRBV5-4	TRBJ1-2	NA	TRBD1	TGTGCCAGCAGCCTCCGACAGGGGAACTATGGCTACACCTTC	CASSLRQGNYGYTF
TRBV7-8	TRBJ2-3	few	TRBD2	TGTGCCAGCAGCTCTACTAGCGGGAGGACAGATACGCAGTATTTT	CASSSTSGRTDTQYF
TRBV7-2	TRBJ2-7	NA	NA	TGTGCCAGCAGCTTAGCAGGGGCCCAGGGGCACTACGAGCAGTACTTC	CASSLAGAQGHYEQYF
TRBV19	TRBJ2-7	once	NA	TGTGCCAGTAGTAGGGGACACAGTTCCTACGAGCAGTACTTC	CASSRGHSSYEQYF
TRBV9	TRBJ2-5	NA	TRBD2	TGTGCCAGCACCGCAGCGGGGGGCGTGAAGACCCAGTACTTC	CASTAAGGVKTQYF
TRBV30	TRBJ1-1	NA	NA	TGTGCCTGGATCGGGATGAACACTGAAGCTTTCTTT	CAWIGMNTEAFF
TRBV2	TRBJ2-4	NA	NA	TGTGCCAGCAGCCCGCAGGGGACCATTCAGTACTTC	CASSPQGTIQYF
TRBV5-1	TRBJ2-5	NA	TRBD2	TGCGCCAGCAAAGGGTCGGGGCTAGCGGGGGGTCAAGAGACCCAGTACTTC	CASKGSGLAGGQETQYF
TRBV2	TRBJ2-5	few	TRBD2	TGTGCCAGCAGTGAGCTTGGACTAGCGGGCCAAGAGACCCAGTACTTC	CASSELGLAGQETQYF
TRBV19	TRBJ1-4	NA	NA	TGTGCCAGTAAGAAGGCAGGCCAAGCTAATGAAAAACTGTTTTTT	CASKKAGQANEKLFF
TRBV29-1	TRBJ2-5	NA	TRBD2	TGCAGCGTTGTAGACCGGGGGGGCCGGGAGACCCAGTACTTC	CSVVDRGGRETQYF
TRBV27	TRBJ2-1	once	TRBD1	TGTGCCAGCAGCCCTTGGACAGGGAGCTCCTACAATGAGCAGTTCTTC	CASSPWTGSSYNEQFF
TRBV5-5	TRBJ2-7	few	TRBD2	TGTGCCAGCAGCTTGTGGACTAGCGGGAGCATCGAGCAGTACTTC	CASSLWTSGSIEQYF
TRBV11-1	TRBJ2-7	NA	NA	TGTGCCAGCAGCTACCACAGGGGAGGCTCCTACGAGCAGTACTTC	CASSYHRGGSYEQYF
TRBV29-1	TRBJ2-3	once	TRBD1	TGCAGCGTTGGACAGGGGAGCACAGATACGCAGTATTTT	CSVGQGSTDTQYF
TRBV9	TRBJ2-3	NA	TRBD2	TGTGCCAGCACCTCTGCGGGAGGCCTTCCAGATACGCAGTATTTT	CASTSAGGLPDTQYF
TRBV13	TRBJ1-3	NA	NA	TGTGCCAGCAACCTACTCGGAAACACCATATATTTT	CASNLLGNTIYF
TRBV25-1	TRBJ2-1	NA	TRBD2	TGTGCCAGCAGTAACCCCGGACTAGGCGGAAGCGAGCAGTTCTTC	CASSNPGLGGSEQFF
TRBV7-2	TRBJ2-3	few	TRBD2	TGTGCCAGCAGCTCGCAGCGGGGGGAAGATACGCAGTATTTT	CASSSQRGEDTQYF
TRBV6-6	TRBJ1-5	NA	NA	TGTGCCAGCAGTTATTGGACAGCTAGCAATCAGCCCCAGCATTTT	CASSYWTASNQPQHF
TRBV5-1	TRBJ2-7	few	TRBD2	TGCGCCAGCAGCTCCGCGGGACTAGCGGGAAACGAGCAGTACTTC	CASSSAGLAGNEQYF
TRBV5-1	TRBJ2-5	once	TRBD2	TGCGCCAGCAGCTTGACCTTAGCGGGAGTCAGGGAGACCCAGTACTTC	CASSLTLAGVRETQYF
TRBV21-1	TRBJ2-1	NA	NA	TGTGCCAGCAGCAAAGAACGGGTCGGGGGTAACAATGAGCAGTTCTTC	CASSKERVGGNNEQFF